Listed below are T cell receptor beta chains from one sample, sequenced in a study of T cell responses to AZD1222 COVID-19 vaccine. This table comes from immunoSEQ multiplex PCR, and its TCRdb copy is limited to in-frame clones, with some not included. The data show about 170,000 clones, just under 95% seen once. The starting material was peripheral blood, obtained on day 0 of AZD1222 vaccination. These receptors were collected from an adult in good health. Each CDR3 is given with its conserved first and last residue. A D gene is named only where the DNA matches it firmly. Only part of the rows carry a size: once, few, many, or a class if the clone is expanded.

j_call	v_call	clone_size	d_call	cdr3_aa	cdr3_nt
TRBJ1-5	TRBV14	once	NA	CASSRNSGQPQHF	TGTGCCAGCAGTCGGAATTCGGGTCAGCCCCAGCATTTT
TRBJ1-2	TRBV7-2	NA	NA	CASSLATGPYGYTF	TGTGCCAGCAGCTTAGCGACAGGTCCGTATGGCTACACCTTC
TRBJ2-6	TRBV5-6	NA	TRBD1	CASSFTGEGANVLTF	TGTGCCAGCAGCTTCACAGGGGAAGGGGCCAACGTCCTGACTTTC
TRBJ1-3	TRBV7-6	once	NA	CASSLINLPGGAANSGNTIYF	TGTGCCAGCAGCTTAATTAACCTGCCGGGTGGGGCCGCTAACTCTGGAAACACCATATATTTT
TRBJ1-1	TRBV18	NA	NA	CASSPLSGDTEAFF	TGTGCCAGCTCACCACTTTCGGGAGACACTGAAGCTTTCTTT
TRBJ1-1	TRBV18	once	NA	CASSPIGRVKMNTEAFF	TGTGCCAGCTCACCAATCGGCAGAGTGAAGATGAACACTGAAGCTTTCTTT
TRBJ2-1	TRBV7-9	NA	TRBD1	CASSDRDSYNEQFF	TGTGCCAGCAGCGACCGGGACAGCTACAATGAGCAGTTCTTC
TRBJ2-7	TRBV14	NA	TRBD2	CASSQGVAGAYEQYF	TGTGCCAGCAGCCAAGGGGTAGCGGGAGCCTACGAGCAGTACTTC
TRBJ2-7	TRBV4-2	NA	TRBD2	CASSQGLAGVYEQYF	TGTGCCAGCAGCCAAGGGCTAGCGGGGGTATACGAGCAGTACTTC
TRBJ1-3	TRBV14	NA	NA	CASSPRGARNTIYF	TGTGCCAGCAGCCCTAGGGGGGCAAGAAACACCATATATTTT
TRBJ2-5	TRBV19	NA	TRBD2	CASSGRGLGQETQYF	TGTGCCAGTAGTGGGCGGGGGTTGGGGCAAGAGACCCAGTACTTC
TRBJ2-2	TRBV7-8	NA	NA	CASTLRVQKIGELFF	TGTGCCAGCACCCTCCGGGTCCAAAAAATCGGGGAGCTGTTTTTT
TRBJ1-6	TRBV12-3/TRBV12-4	NA	NA	CASSLYRSSPLHF	TGTGCCAGCAGTTTATACAGGTCGTCACCCCTCCACTTT
TRBJ2-6	TRBV6-6	NA	TRBD1	CASSRQGSSGANVLTF	TGTGCCAGCAGTCGACAGGGTAGCTCTGGGGCCAACGTCCTGACTTTC
TRBJ1-1	TRBV2	NA	NA	CASGGQRNTEAFF	TGTGCCAGCGGAGGACAGAGGAACACTGAAGCTTTCTTT
TRBJ2-2	TRBV7-3	NA	NA	CASSPLGSGELFF	TGTGCCAGCAGCCCCCTGGGGTCCGGGGAGCTGTTTTTT
TRBJ1-5	TRBV5-4	NA	NA	CASSIGNQPQHF	TGTGCCAGCAGCATCGGTAATCAGCCCCAGCATTTT
TRBJ2-2	TRBV18	NA	TRBD1	CASSMGQSGTGELFF	TGTGCCAGCTCTATGGGACAGTCAGGGACCGGGGAGCTGTTTTTT
TRBJ1-6	TRBV5-6	NA	TRBD1	CASSDLLGTGDSPLHF	TGTGCCAGCAGCGACCTATTAGGGACAGGGGATTCACCCCTCCACTTT
TRBJ2-7	TRBV6-5	NA	TRBD2	CASSPTSGSGNEQYF	TGTGCCAGCAGCCCCACTAGCGGGAGTGGGAACGAGCAGTACTTC
TRBJ2-1	TRBV12-5	NA	NA	CASGFPGNEQFF	TGTGCTAGTGGTTTCCCAGGCAATGAGCAGTTCTTC
TRBJ2-2	TRBV12-3/TRBV12-4	NA	NA	CASSLGPRELFF	TGTGCCAGCAGTTTAGGGCCCCGGGAGCTGTTTTTT
TRBJ1-4	TRBV29-1	once	TRBD1	CSVEDPRDSGNEKLFF	TGCAGCGTTGAAGATCCACGGGACAGTGGAAATGAAAAACTGTTTTTT
TRBJ1-2	TRBV28	NA	TRBD1	CASSLSSGQGGYGYTF	TGTGCCAGCAGTTTATCGTCGGGACAGGGTGGCTATGGCTACACCTTC
TRBJ2-7	TRBV30	NA	TRBD2	CAWSVPAGGPYEQYF	TGTGCCTGGAGTGTACCAGCGGGGGGGCCCTACGAGCAGTACTTC
TRBJ1-1	TRBV12-1	NA	NA	CASSSCPPGQLNTEAFF	TGTGCCAGCAGCTCTTGTCCCCCAGGACAGTTGAACACTGAAGCTTTCTTT
TRBJ2-5	TRBV18	NA	NA	CASSPPSVETQYF	TGTGCCAGCTCACCACCGTCGGTGGAGACCCAGTACTTC
TRBJ1-2	TRBV5-1	NA	TRBD1	CASSPAAGGKNTF	TGCGCCAGCAGCCCAGCAGCAGGGGGGAAAAACACCTTC
TRBJ1-4	TRBV5-6	NA	NA	CASSFPEPTNEKLFF	TGTGCCAGCAGCTTCCCGGAGCCAACTAATGAAAAACTGTTTTTT
TRBJ2-1	TRBV27	NA	TRBD1	CASLGRGRLYNEQFF	TGTGCCAGCCTAGGAAGGGGGCGCCTCTACAATGAGCAGTTCTTC
TRBJ1-3	TRBV30	NA	NA	CAWSLGSSGNTIYF	TGTGCCTGGAGTCTGGGGAGCTCTGGAAACACCATATATTTT
TRBJ2-7	TRBV9	NA	NA	CASSGPLGQYF	TGTGCCAGCAGCGGGCCTTTGGGGCAGTACTTC